These T cell receptor beta chains were read from a single sample in a study of cytomegalovirus exposure and HLA in healthy donors. Clones were sequenced by immunoSEQ multiplex PCR, and TCRdb holds only the in-frame ones, with some missing. The top ten hold 6.9% of the sample, which has approximately 110,000 clones, around 85% seen once. The sequencing input was PBMCs. These receptor sequences come from a man aged 25 to 40 in good health and CMV-seropositive. The CDR3 runs from the conserved cysteine through the conserved F or W. A D gene is named only where the DNA matches it firmly. Clone size, where shown, is once, few, many, or a class for clones that have expanded.

CDR3 | DNA | J | V | D | size
CASSLRGHPADTQYF | TGTGCCAGCAGTTTAAGAGGGCACCCCGCAGATACGCAGTATTTT | TRBJ2-3 | TRBV27 | . | .
CASSSVTGSEQFF | TGTGCCAGCAGCTCCGTGACTGGGTCGGAGCAGTTCTTC | TRBJ2-1 | TRBV7-3 | . | .
CASSEQTGGYEQYF | TGTGCCAGCAGTGAACAGACAGGGGGCTACGAGCAGTACTTC | TRBJ2-7 | TRBV6-1 | TRBD1 | .
CASLNRQGYSNQPQHF | TGTGCCAGCCTCAACAGACAGGGCTATAGCAATCAGCCCCAGCATTTT | TRBJ1-5 | TRBV6-6 | TRBD1 | .
CASSNRVSSTDTQYF | TGCGCCAGCAGCAACAGGGTCTCTAGCACAGATACGCAGTATTTT | TRBJ2-3 | TRBV5-1 | . | .
CASSSRTSGGREQYF | TGTGCCAGCAGTTCTCGGACTAGCGGGGGGCGGGAGCAGTACTTC | TRBJ2-5 | TRBV5-6 | TRBD2 | .
CSVEGGTRTQAFF | TGCAGCGTTGAAGGGGGGACTCGCACCCAAGCTTTCTTT | TRBJ1-1 | TRBV29-1 | . | .
CASSQVGGGYNEQFF | TGCGCCAGCAGCCAAGTTGGCGGGGGCTACAATGAGCAGTTCTTC | TRBJ2-1 | TRBV4-3 | TRBD2 | .
CAWSFGAGEETQYF | TGTGCCTGGAGTTTTGGAGCGGGGGAAGAGACCCAGTACTTC | TRBJ2-5 | TRBV30 | TRBD2 | .
CASRLGQGRNYEQYF | TGCGCCAGCAGACTAGGACAGGGACGGAACTACGAGCAGTACTTC | TRBJ2-7 | TRBV5-1 | TRBD1 | once
CAWKGTGAFYNEQFF | TGTGCCTGGAAGGGGACAGGGGCCTTCTACAATGAGCAGTTCTTC | TRBJ2-1 | TRBV30 | TRBD1 | once
CASSSSRILTGKVATNEKLFF | TGTGCCAGCAGCAGTTCCCGAATCTTAACAGGAAAGGTCGCAACTAATGAAAAGCTGTTTTTT | TRBJ1-4 | TRBV14 | . | .
CASSRFQGQNGYTF | TGTGCCAGTAGTCGGTTCCAGGGCCAGAATGGCTACACCTTC | TRBJ1-2 | TRBV19 | . | .
CASSPPRVRTWEAFF | TGTGCCAGCAGTCCCCCGAGGGTACGGACGTGGGAGGCTTTCTTT | TRBJ1-1 | TRBV6-5 | . | .
CAWSMTGGLEKLFF | TGTGCCTGGAGCATGACAGGGGGATTGGAAAAACTGTTTTTT | TRBJ1-4 | TRBV30 | TRBD1 | .
CASARQSQETQYF | TGCGCCAGCGCTAGGCAGAGCCAAGAGACCCAGTACTTC | TRBJ2-5 | TRBV5-1 | . | .
CASSFGAGGLGSTDTQYF | TGCGCCAGCAGCTTCGGTGCGGGGGGGCTTGGAAGCACAGATACGCAGTATTTT | TRBJ2-3 | TRBV5-1 | TRBD2 | .
CASSLPGEVGEAFF | TGTGCCAGCAGCTTGCCCGGGGAGGTGGGTGAAGCTTTCTTT | TRBJ1-1 | TRBV5-4 | . | .
CASSEPGTITDTQYF | TGTGCCAGCAGCGAGCCCGGGACAATTACAGATACGCAGTATTTT | TRBJ2-3 | TRBV7-8 | . | .
CASSPKTSGEVQFF | TGTGCCAGCTCACCAAAGACTAGCGGGGAGGTGCAGTTCTTC | TRBJ2-1 | TRBV18 | TRBD2 | .
CASSFTQGEAFF | TGTGCCAGCAGTTTTACCCAGGGAGAAGCTTTCTTT | TRBJ1-1 | TRBV6-6 | . | .
CASSFDRYEQYF | TGTGCCAGCAGCTTTGACAGGTACGAGCAGTACTTC | TRBJ2-7 | TRBV11-2 | . | .
CASSLISYEQYF | TGTGCCAGCTCCCTCATCTCCTACGAGCAGTACTTC | TRBJ2-7 | TRBV18 | . | .
CASSGAGTVKSPLHF | TGCGCCAGCAGCGGAGCCGGGACAGTAAAATCACCCCTCCACTTT | TRBJ1-6 | TRBV5-1 | TRBD1 | .
CATSIGGAYNEQFF | TGTGCCACCAGCATTGGGGGGGCCTACAATGAGCAGTTCTTC | TRBJ2-1 | TRBV15 | TRBD2 | .
CASSVGPGDGHNQPQHF | TGTGCCAGCAGCGTAGGCCCAGGGGACGGTCACAATCAGCCCCAGCATTTT | TRBJ1-5 | TRBV9 | . | once
CASSLESSGNTIYF | TGTGCCAGCAGCTTGGAGAGCTCTGGAAACACCATATATTTT | TRBJ1-3 | TRBV5-4 | . | .
CASGDSGKGPNQPQHF | TGTGCCAGTGGGGACAGCGGAAAAGGACCCAATCAGCCCCAGCATTTT | TRBJ1-5 | TRBV2 | TRBD1 | .
CASSQAGAGTGELFF | TGTGCCAGCAGCCAAGCGGGGGCGGGCACCGGGGAGCTGTTTTTT | TRBJ2-2 | TRBV28 | TRBD2 | .
CASSFGLLAGGQGTQYF | TGTGCCAGCAGCTTTGGCCTCCTAGCGGGGGGGCAGGGAACGCAGTATTTT | TRBJ2-3 | TRBV13 | TRBD2 | .
CASSRGQGLRNYGYTF | TGTGCCAGCAGCAGGGGGCAGGGGCTTAGGAACTATGGCTACACCTTC | TRBJ1-2 | TRBV7-9 | TRBD1 | .
CASSPTGSTEAFF | TGTGCCAGCAGCCCCACCGGGTCCACTGAAGCTTTCTTT | TRBJ1-1 | TRBV7-9 | . | .
CASRTTGIHEQYF | TGTGCCAGCAGGACCACAGGGATCCACGAGCAGTACTTC | TRBJ2-7 | TRBV11-2 | . | .
CASSESEGARREQYF | TGCGCCAGCAGCGAATCGGAAGGGGCGCGTCGCGAGCAGTACTTC | TRBJ2-7 | TRBV5-1 | . | .
CVSSAGLAGYTF | TGTGTCAGCAGCGCGGGACTGGCGGGCTACACCTTC | TRBJ1-2 | TRBV6-1 | . | .
CAGGVSNLEKLFF | TGTGCCGGGGGGGTTTCTAATCTCGAAAAACTGTTTTTT | TRBJ1-4 | TRBV7-9 | . | many